This TCR beta chain was identified during a study of T cell repertoires in cytomegalovirus infection. Each CDR3 protein gets one entry after TCRdb re-called the reads with MiXCR. The sample carries more than 150,000 distinct CDR3 sequences, roughly 19% recorded once. Trimming pared 0 bases from V and 7 bases from J, leaving 7 bases between. CDR1 is MGHRA and CDR2 is YSYEKL in the germline V gene. This CDR3 region has 12 residues. This clonotype has at least ten counts. Sequencing was carried out using PBMCs. The clonotype was recovered from a human donor in good health (CMV status not recorded). Some clones in this sample may be carry-over from other donors' samples. The chain employs TRBV4-1 and TRBJ2-7; D call uncertain. CDR3 nucleotides: TGCGCCAGCAGCCAAGAAGCCCGGGAGCAGTACTTC. Translation gives CASSQEAREQYF.